The T cell receptor (beta chain) described here comes from a study of blood T cells in healthy people across ages. For this clonotype: Its antigen is as yet unknown.

Then a second PCR, running about 6 to 11 cycles, was carried out with a sample-barcoded 5' primer and a J-beta primer mix. TCRdb itself ran the 5' RACE reads through MiXCR, one entry per CDR3 protein. The data show approximately 800,000 distinct CDR3 sequences, about half seen once. Whole-study findings and limits: Unsorted PBMC input precluded a conclusive naive versus antigen-experienced comparison. Greater diversity and more naive CD4+ cells were seen in long-lived donors than in aged donors.

CDR1 and CDR2 from the germline V gene are SGHRS and YFSETQ. Trimming took 3 bases from V and 7 from J, leaving 10 bases between them. The CDR3 consists of 12 residues. The study recruited healthy Caucasian donors from Russia who were aged about 6 to 95. Isolated per sample were at least 7 million PBMCs. Sequenced input: blood. This rearrangement joins TRBV5-1 to TRBJ1-1; D ambiguous. The TCR was taken from an older man in good health. The CDR3: CASSSAGVEAFF. The CDR3 DNA follows: TGCGCCAGCAGCTCGGCCGGGGTTGAAGCTTTCTTT.